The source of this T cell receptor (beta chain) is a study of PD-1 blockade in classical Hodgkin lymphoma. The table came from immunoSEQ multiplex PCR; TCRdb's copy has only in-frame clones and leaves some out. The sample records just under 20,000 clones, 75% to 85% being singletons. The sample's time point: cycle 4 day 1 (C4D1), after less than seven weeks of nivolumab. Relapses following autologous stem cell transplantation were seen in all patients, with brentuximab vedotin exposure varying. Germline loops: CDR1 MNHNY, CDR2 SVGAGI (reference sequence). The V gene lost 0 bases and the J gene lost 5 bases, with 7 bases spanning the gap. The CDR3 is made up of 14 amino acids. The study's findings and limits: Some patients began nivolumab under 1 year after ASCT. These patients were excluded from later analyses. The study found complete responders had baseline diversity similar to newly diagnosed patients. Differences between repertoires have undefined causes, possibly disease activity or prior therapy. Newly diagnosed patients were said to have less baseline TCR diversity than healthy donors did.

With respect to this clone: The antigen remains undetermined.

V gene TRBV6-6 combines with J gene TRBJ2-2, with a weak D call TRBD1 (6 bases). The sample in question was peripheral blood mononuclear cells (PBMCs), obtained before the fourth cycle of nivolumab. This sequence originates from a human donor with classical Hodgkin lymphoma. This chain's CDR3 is CASSYSRGTGELFF. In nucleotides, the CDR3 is TGTGCCAGCAGTTACTCTAGGGGGACCGGGGAGCTGTTTTTT.